This TCR beta chain emerged from a study of T cells in women clearing cervical HPV infection. Study details: Donors had HPV16-related CIN3 or worse; 2 had invasive cancer.

To note about this clone: The read ends 3 residues before the CDR3 terminus; that terminus is restored from the germline J gene.

Dot-blot hybridization genotyped cervical HPV amplified with MY09/MY11 PCR. Produced via immunoSEQ multiplex PCR; TCRdb's table is partial and in-frame only. This sample carries tens of thousands of clones, with 6.5% to 8% going to the ten biggest clones. V shed 3 bases and J shed 4 bases, with 7 bases lying between them. Germline V gives CDR1 LNHDA, CDR2 SQIVND (reference sequence). This CDR3 contains 13 residues. This chain joins TRBV19 and TRBJ1-5; maybe TRBD1 (5 bases). The sequenced material came from blood buffy coat. The sequence came from a woman aged 18-70 years with a cervical HPV16 infection that either progressed to CIN3+ or cleared (not recorded which). CDR3 bases read: TGTGCCAGTAGTATTGAGGGGAATCAGCCC. Protein sequence: CASSIEGNQP. The complete CDR3 sequence is CASSIEGNQPQHF.